The source of this TCR beta chain is a study of T cell repertoires in cytomegalovirus infection. Study-level background: In the study, CMV epitopes included recently identified HLA-C-restricted and well-studied HLA-B-restricted ones. Both a matching HLA type and CMV infection were indicated by public TCR beta signatures. Findings of the study overall: Cumulative frequency of public TCR beta families picked out carriers of CMV plus the relevant HLA. CMV-specific TCR beta clonotypes restricted by HLA-C were the ones dominating the ex vivo response.

Via MiXCR, TCRdb re-called the reads, giving one row per CDR3 protein. The sample includes 55,000 to 85,000 distinct CDR3 sequences, 20% to 25% seen only once; the top ten take roughly 62%. Germline V lookup: CDR1 MNHEY, CDR2 SVGEGT. V shed 6 bases and J shed 0 bases, with 9 bases lying between them. The CDR3 is made up of 14 amino acids. This clonotype was detected a few times. Its antigen is still unknown. V gene TRBV6-2 or TRBV6-3 combines with J gene TRBJ1-5; D is uncertain. The specimen comprised CD8+ T cells from cultured PBMCs, sampled from culture after CMV antigen stimulation. This TCR derives from a human donor in good health (CMV status not recorded). Some clones in this sample may be carry-over from other donors' samples. CDR3 region: CASSRTYSNQPQHF. CDR3 coding DNA: TGTGCCAGCAGCCGAACTTATAGCAATCAGCCCCAGCATTTT.